This T cell receptor (beta chain) was identified during a study of blood T cell repertoires in COVID-19. Overall study: Nucleic acid was either cDNA or gDNA, and it came from T cells, B-cell-depleted T cells, or PBMCs.

Original data processing: The assay estimated nucleated cells by amplifying reference gene primers. Clones were read by immunoSEQ multiplex PCR, and TCRdb kept only the in-frame ones, dropping some. Clonal size and the V and J genes are those of that table, whereas D and trimming came from the DNA. The sample holds 300,000 to 350,000 clones, about nine tenths seen once. This CDR3 contains 17 residues. Germline CDR1 reads GTSNPN; CDR2 reads SVGIG (reference sequence). Trimming at V came to 0 bases and at J to 1 base, leaving 6 bases not matched to a gene. Sequencing was performed on peripheral blood. The V and J genes are TRBV30 and TRBJ2-6, with 7 bases fitting TRBD2. The clonotype comes from a woman aged 55-69 years with COVID-19, enrolled during active disease. The CDR3 is CAWSVRRTSSGANVLTF. CDR3 DNA: TGTGCCTGGAGTGTAAGACGGACTAGTTCTGGGGCCAACGTCCTGACTTTC.